A selection of T cell receptor beta chains follows, all from one sample in a study of blood T cell repertoires in COVID-19. The protocol was immunoSEQ multiplex PCR, while the TCRdb copy is restricted to in-frame clones and leaves out a portion. The table records 200,000 or so clones, approximately 82% of them present only once. The material sequenced was peripheral blood. Receptors originate from a human donor with acute or convalescent COVID-19. The donor label of this sample is uncertain. The conserved cysteine and the conserved F or W are not part of the CDR3 here. Clone size, where shown, is once, few, many, or a class for clones that have expanded.

>TRBV11-2|-|TRBJ2-4
ASSLVTAGVGLAKNIQY
>TRBV5-1|-|TRBJ1-3
ASSLATEGFSGNTIY
>TRBV7-2|few|TRBJ1-2
ASSLGQVNYGYT
>TRBV7-9|-|TRBJ2-5
ASRSQGETQY
>TRBV18|-|TRBJ1-1
ASSSGVSAEAF
>TRBV9|few|TRBJ1-2
ASSARDRGPYGYT
>TRBV27|-|TRBJ2-1
ASGHERLAGGFHEQF
>TRBV10-3|once|TRBJ1-2
AIRPTGADGYT
>TRBV4-1|-|TRBJ2-5
ASSQGESRGQETQY
>TRBV5-6|-|TRBJ1-2
ASSRGQLLTNYGYT
>TRBV28|-|TRBJ1-1
ASGAANTEAF
>TRBV10-3|-|TRBJ2-7
AISEVAGIYEQY
>TRBV6-2/TRBV6-3|-|TRBJ2-1
ASSYSTGVNEQF
>TRBV3-1/TRBV3-2|-|TRBJ1-6
ASSPLWGDSPLH
>TRBV27|few|TRBJ1-1
ASSPLRTGMNTEAF
>TRBV5-1|-|TRBJ1-2
ASSLESRSVGYT
>TRBV5-1|-|TRBJ2-1
ASSWGEPYNEQF
>TRBV27|once|TRBJ1-1
ASSPYVYTEAF
>TRBV24-1|-|TRBJ2-3
ATGQGPDTQY
>TRBV10-3|-|TRBJ1-1
AISAGTAIGTEAF
>TRBV7-9|-|TRBJ2-5
ASAALGTGVQETQY
>TRBV19|once|TRBJ2-1
ASSIEGVLAGYYNEQF
>TRBV6-5|-|TRBJ1-2
ASSYRQGASYGYT
>TRBV6-5|few|TRBJ2-7
ASRYQTSGSYEQY
>TRBV2|-|TRBJ1-2
ASSDKRQAVYGYT
>TRBV7-7|-|TRBJ2-1
ASSQTRGSYNEQF
>TRBV6-5|-|TRBJ2-3
ASSYRGAGGDTQY
>TRBV11-3|-|TRBJ2-3
ASSLGTGGPFTQY
>TRBV19|once|TRBJ2-3
ASTSPLATDTQY
>TRBV12-3/TRBV12-4|few|TRBJ2-7
ASSSREGSEQY
>TRBV5-1|-|TRBJ2-5
ASSFGGTGPETQY
>TRBV12-3/TRBV12-4|-|TRBJ2-7
ASTPADIYEQY
>TRBV5-1|-|TRBJ2-3
ASSLAPSGRLSTDTQY
>TRBV14|-|TRBJ1-1
ASSHAETEAF
>TRBV15|-|TRBJ1-5
ATSRTGTGAQPQH
>TRBV28|few|TRBJ2-7
ASAGTASYEQY